The clone carrying this TCR beta chain was seen a few times. Its antigen is unknown. This CDR3 region has 14 residues. CDR1 SGHTA and CDR2 FQGNSA come from the germline V gene. The trim removed 5 bases at V and 7 bases at J, leaving 9 bases unmatched. This entry belongs to a study of cytomegalovirus exposure and HLA in healthy donors. Overall study context: Of the donors genotyped, approximately 400 in all, about 80% fell in the Caucasian-associated ancestry cluster.

General observations from the study: The study flagged approximately 180 TCR beta chains as cytomegalovirus-associated. An analysis that came later showed most CMV-associated TCR beta chains appearing HLA-restricted. The records held CMV serostatus as the only immune exposure information.

The PCR ran on 60 Vbeta and 13 Jbeta primers. TCRdb's table, derived via immunoSEQ multiplex PCR, lists solely in-frame clones and lacks some. The sample includes 65,000 to 85,000 clones, 9.5% to 13% seen only once; the top ten take roughly 22%. The gene calls are TRBV7-2 and TRBJ1-1, with 8 bases lining up with TRBD1. The sequencing sample was made of PBMCs. This TCR was sampled from a man aged 55 to 70 in good health and CMV-seropositive. CDR3 nucleotides: TGTGCCAGCAGCGTTAGCGGACAGGGCCTTGAAGCTTTCTTT. Translation: CASSVSGQGLEAFF.